Below, one T cell receptor (beta chain) is given with its context. The ends lost 2 bases at V and 6 bases at J; junction bases unmatched: 4. Germline assignment: CDR1 MNHEY and CDR2 SVGAGI. CDR3 length: 15 amino acids. Data came from immunoSEQ multiplex PCR; TCRdb stores just in-frame clones and leaves some out. The data contain about 150,000 clones, approximately 88% of them seen just once; the ten biggest clones take up around 2.1%. This record comes from a study of blood T cell repertoires in COVID-19. The receptor was derived from a man between 70 and 80 years old with acute or convalescent COVID-19. Sample: peripheral blood. The chain combines TRBV6-5 with TRBJ1-4, with TRBD1 matching over 9 bases. The CDR3 DNA is TGTGCCAGCAGTTACAATCGACAGGGGGATGAAAAACTGTTTTTT. Protein: CASSYNRQGDEKLFF.